This is a list of T cell receptor beta chains from one sample in a study of identical twins. Using its own MiXCR run on the 5' RACE reads, TCRdb lists one record per CDR3 protein. Of around 500,000 distinct CDR3 sequences in the sample, about 14% were seen once. The data also belong to a second study, concerning yellow fever vaccine responses in identical twins.

Sequencing was done on a sample of CD4+ T cells sorted from blood. Every receptor here comes from a young woman in good health. The CDR3 runs from the conserved cysteine through the conserved F or W. Fields, in order: J gene, V gene, CDR3 length, clone size, D gene, CDR3 DNA, CDR3 protein. A D gene is named only where the DNA matches it firmly. A row's size may be missing; if present it is once, few, many or a size class.

j_gene: TRBJ2-3; v_gene: TRBV18; len: 16; abundance: NA; d_gene: TRBD1; CDR3nt: TGTGCCAGCTCACCCCAGGGGGCGCAGGACACAGATACGCAGTATTTT; CDR3aa: CASSPQGAQDTDTQYF
j_gene: TRBJ2-2; v_gene: TRBV20-1; len: 15; abundance: NA; d_gene: TRBD2; CDR3nt: TGCAGTGCTAGGGTGACGGGGGGGATGTTCGGGGAGCTGTTTTTT; CDR3aa: CSARVTGGMFGELFF
j_gene: TRBJ1-2; v_gene: TRBV10-3; len: 14; abundance: few; d_gene: NA; CDR3nt: TGTGCCATCAGTGAGTCGGGCCAGAAACACGGCTACACCTTC; CDR3aa: CAISESGQKHGYTF
j_gene: TRBJ2-7; v_gene: TRBV11-2; len: 11; abundance: few; d_gene: NA; CDR3nt: TGTGCCAGCAGCTTATTTGGTGAGCAGTACTTC; CDR3aa: CASSLFGEQYF
j_gene: TRBJ2-3; v_gene: TRBV29-1; len: 10; abundance: many; d_gene: NA; CDR3nt: TGCAGCGTTACAGTGAATACGCAGTATTTT; CDR3aa: CSVTVNTQYF
j_gene: TRBJ2-2; v_gene: TRBV7-2; len: 15; abundance: few; d_gene: NA; CDR3nt: TGTGCCAGCAGCTTAGTTGTTTCGGTTCCCGGGGAGCTGTTTTTT; CDR3aa: CASSLVVSVPGELFF
j_gene: TRBJ2-1; v_gene: TRBV2; len: 14; abundance: few; d_gene: TRBD1; CDR3nt: TGTGCCAGCAGCCGGGACAGTACCTACAATGAGCAGTTCTTC; CDR3aa: CASSRDSTYNEQFF
j_gene: TRBJ2-5; v_gene: TRBV15; len: 15; abundance: NA; d_gene: TRBD1; CDR3nt: TGTGCCACCAGCGAGGGGGCAGGGATCCAAGGGACCCAGTACTTC; CDR3aa: CATSEGAGIQGTQYF
j_gene: TRBJ2-1; v_gene: TRBV9; len: 15; abundance: few; d_gene: TRBD2; CDR3nt: TGTGCCAGCAGCGTAGGCGGGGGAGGTTTAAATGAGCAGTTCTTC; CDR3aa: CASSVGGGGLNEQFF
j_gene: TRBJ2-7; v_gene: TRBV20-1; len: 15; abundance: NA; d_gene: TRBD1; CDR3nt: TGCAGTGCCTTACAAGTGTCAGGGGGCCGGGGCGAGCAGTACTTC; CDR3aa: CSALQVSGGRGEQYF
j_gene: TRBJ2-1; v_gene: TRBV2; len: 13; abundance: few; d_gene: TRBD1; CDR3nt: TGTGCCAGCAGGGGACAGGTACAGGGTGAGCAGTTCTTC; CDR3aa: CASRGQVQGEQFF
j_gene: TRBJ2-2; v_gene: TRBV12-3/TRBV12-4; len: 15; abundance: NA; d_gene: TRBD1; CDR3nt: TGTGCCAGCAGTTCCGGGACAGGGGGATCCGGGGAGCTGTTTTTT; CDR3aa: CASSSGTGGSGELFF
j_gene: TRBJ2-7; v_gene: TRBV28; len: 15; abundance: NA; d_gene: NA; CDR3nt: TGTGCCAGCAGTTCCCAAAAGGGGAAACCCTACGAGCAGTACTTC; CDR3aa: CASSSQKGKPYEQYF
j_gene: TRBJ2-3; v_gene: TRBV4-1; len: 16; abundance: NA; d_gene: TRBD2; CDR3nt: TGCGCCAGCAGCCAACTTGGGGGAGGGGTCGGTGGAACGCAGTATTTT; CDR3aa: CASSQLGGGVGGTQYF
j_gene: TRBJ2-5; v_gene: TRBV6-1; len: 15; abundance: many; d_gene: TRBD2; CDR3nt: TGTGCCAGCAGCCCTACACTAGCGGCACAAGAGACCCAGTACTTC; CDR3aa: CASSPTLAAQETQYF
j_gene: TRBJ2-1; v_gene: TRBV20-1; len: 14; abundance: NA; d_gene: TRBD2; CDR3nt: TGCAGTGCTGGGGGACTAGCTGCCTACAATGAGCAGTTCTTC; CDR3aa: CSAGGLAAYNEQFF
j_gene: TRBJ2-5; v_gene: TRBV18; len: 14; abundance: few; d_gene: NA; CDR3nt: TGTGCCAGCTCACGCGATAGTTTTCAAGAGACCCAGTACTTC; CDR3aa: CASSRDSFQETQYF
j_gene: TRBJ2-1; v_gene: TRBV20-1; len: 14; abundance: NA; d_gene: TRBD2; CDR3nt: TGCAGTGCTAGGGGGTCTAGCGGGCCGAATGAGCAGTTCTTC; CDR3aa: CSARGSSGPNEQFF
j_gene: TRBJ2-2; v_gene: TRBV3-1; len: 15; abundance: NA; d_gene: TRBD2; CDR3nt: TGTGCCAGCAGCAACCTAGCGGGAGGGACCGGGGAGCTGTTTTTT; CDR3aa: CASSNLAGGTGELFF
j_gene: TRBJ2-7; v_gene: TRBV11-1; len: 12; abundance: few; d_gene: NA; CDR3nt: TGTGCCAGCAGCTCTACGCACTACGAGCAGTACTTC; CDR3aa: CASSSTHYEQYF
j_gene: TRBJ2-2; v_gene: TRBV4-3; len: 14; abundance: NA; d_gene: NA; CDR3nt: TGCGCCAGCAGCCAAGAGGGAGATATCGGGGAGCTGTTTTTT; CDR3aa: CASSQEGDIGELFF
j_gene: TRBJ1-2; v_gene: TRBV6-5; len: 14; abundance: few; d_gene: TRBD1; CDR3nt: TGTGCCAGCAGTTACCGGACAGGGGACTATGGCTACACCTTC; CDR3aa: CASSYRTGDYGYTF
j_gene: TRBJ2-2; v_gene: TRBV27; len: 17; abundance: few; d_gene: NA; CDR3nt: TGTGCCAGCAGTCCGGTCGCAACGATCGGGGGCTTCGGGGAGCTGTTTTTT; CDR3aa: CASSPVATIGGFGELFF
j_gene: TRBJ2-1; v_gene: TRBV20-1; len: 16; abundance: few; d_gene: TRBD2; CDR3nt: TGCAGTGCTAGAGATCCCACTAGCGGGAGGGGGAATGAGCAGTTCTTC; CDR3aa: CSARDPTSGRGNEQFF
j_gene: TRBJ2-6; v_gene: TRBV6-2/TRBV6-3; len: 14; abundance: NA; d_gene: NA; CDR3nt: TGTGCCAGCAGTTACTCCCCCCGGGCCAACGTCCTGACTTTC; CDR3aa: CASSYSPRANVLTF
j_gene: TRBJ2-4; v_gene: TRBV20-1; len: 13; abundance: few; d_gene: TRBD1; CDR3nt: TGCAGTGCTGCGGACAGGACCAATAACATTCAGTACTTC; CDR3aa: CSAADRTNNIQYF
j_gene: TRBJ2-1; v_gene: TRBV15; len: 17; abundance: NA; d_gene: NA; CDR3nt: TGTGCCACCAGCAGAGATCTCGGCGGTGGCTCGGACAATGAGCAGTTCTTC; CDR3aa: CATSRDLGGGSDNEQFF
j_gene: TRBJ2-5; v_gene: TRBV28; len: 12; abundance: NA; d_gene: NA; CDR3nt: TGTGCCAGCCATGGACAACAAGAGACCCAGTACTTC; CDR3aa: CASHGQQETQYF
j_gene: TRBJ2-7; v_gene: TRBV3-1; len: 12; abundance: NA; d_gene: NA; CDR3nt: TGTGCCAGCAGCCACCCGGGGTACGAGCAGTACTTC; CDR3aa: CASSHPGYEQYF
j_gene: TRBJ1-1; v_gene: TRBV5-1; len: 15; abundance: NA; d_gene: TRBD1; CDR3nt: TGCGCCAGCAGCTTGGTGGGACAGGGGAACACTGAAGCTTTCTTT; CDR3aa: CASSLVGQGNTEAFF
j_gene: TRBJ2-7; v_gene: TRBV6-2/TRBV6-3; len: 19; abundance: NA; d_gene: TRBD2; CDR3nt: TGTGCCAGCAGTTATATAAGAACGGGAGGGCCTCAACTGGGCTCCGAGCAGTACTTC; CDR3aa: CASSYIRTGGPQLGSEQYF
j_gene: TRBJ1-2; v_gene: TRBV29-1; len: 12; abundance: NA; d_gene: NA; CDR3nt: TGCAGCGCCCTACGCAGGGACCTGGGCTACACCTTC; CDR3aa: CSALRRDLGYTF
j_gene: TRBJ2-3; v_gene: TRBV5-5; len: 14; abundance: many; d_gene: NA; CDR3nt: TGTGCCAGCAGCCAGGGACTCCGCACAGATACGCAGTATTTT; CDR3aa: CASSQGLRTDTQYF
j_gene: TRBJ2-6; v_gene: TRBV20-1; len: 14; abundance: NA; d_gene: NA; CDR3nt: TGCAGTGCGATGACAGCACCTGGGGCCAACGTCCTGACTTTC; CDR3aa: CSAMTAPGANVLTF
j_gene: TRBJ2-1; v_gene: TRBV12-3/TRBV12-4; len: 14; abundance: NA; d_gene: NA; CDR3nt: TGTGCCAGCAGTTTACGCGCCAGTAACAATGAGCAGTTCTTC; CDR3aa: CASSLRASNNEQFF
j_gene: TRBJ2-1; v_gene: TRBV20-1; len: 15; abundance: few; d_gene: TRBD2; CDR3nt: TGCAGTGCTAGCGGCCTAGCGGGGGGGCGAGTAAGGCAGTTCTTC; CDR3aa: CSASGLAGGRVRQFF
j_gene: TRBJ2-3; v_gene: TRBV5-1; len: 13; abundance: NA; d_gene: NA; CDR3nt: TGCGCCAGCAGCTCCCGTGGGAACAACAAGCAGTATTTT; CDR3aa: CASSSRGNNKQYF
j_gene: TRBJ2-5; v_gene: TRBV20-1; len: 11; abundance: many; d_gene: NA; CDR3nt: TGCAGCGTTCGGGGGCAAGAGACCCAGTACTTC; CDR3aa: CSVRGQETQYF
j_gene: TRBJ1-1; v_gene: TRBV5-1; len: 14; abundance: NA; d_gene: TRBD1; CDR3nt: TGCGCCAGCAGCTTGATGGACAGGGGTACTGAAGCTTTCTTT; CDR3aa: CASSLMDRGTEAFF
j_gene: TRBJ1-1; v_gene: TRBV5-1; len: 15; abundance: many; d_gene: NA; CDR3nt: TGCGCCAGCAGCCCTATTGGCGGGGGTAAGTCTGAAGCTTTCTTT; CDR3aa: CASSPIGGGKSEAFF
j_gene: TRBJ2-7; v_gene: TRBV5-1; len: 17; abundance: NA; d_gene: TRBD2; CDR3nt: TGCGCCAGCAGCTTGGTATCGGGAACTAGCGGGGGCTACGAGCAGTACTTC; CDR3aa: CASSLVSGTSGGYEQYF